This T cell receptor beta chain came from a study of blood T cell repertoires in COVID-19. Background on the study: The samples span acute and convalescent COVID-19 from the United States, Italy and Spain. PBMCs, B-cell-depleted T cells, or T cells were the source of the cDNA or gDNA that made up the material.

Trimming took 3 bases from V and 0 from J; bases not matched to a gene: 4. Germline V lookup: CDR1 LNHNV, CDR2 YYDKDF (reference sequence). This CDR3 contains 16 residues. Original processing notes: Reference gene primer amplification gave estimated nucleated cell counts. Method: immunoSEQ multiplex PCR; TCRdb's copy keeps in-frame clones and lacks some. D and trimming were read from the DNA, whereas the V and J calls and clone size are those reported in that table. This table holds nearly 100,000 clones, 65% to 85% found once. The specimen sequenced was peripheral blood. The receptor was derived from a woman aged 60-75 years with acute or convalescent COVID-19. This rearrangement joins TRBV15 to TRBJ1-1; 10 positions match TRBD1. In DNA form, the CDR3 reads TGTGCCACCAGCAGTCCGGACAGGGGGGTGAACACTGAAGCTTTCTTT. It codes for CATSSPDRGVNTEAFF.